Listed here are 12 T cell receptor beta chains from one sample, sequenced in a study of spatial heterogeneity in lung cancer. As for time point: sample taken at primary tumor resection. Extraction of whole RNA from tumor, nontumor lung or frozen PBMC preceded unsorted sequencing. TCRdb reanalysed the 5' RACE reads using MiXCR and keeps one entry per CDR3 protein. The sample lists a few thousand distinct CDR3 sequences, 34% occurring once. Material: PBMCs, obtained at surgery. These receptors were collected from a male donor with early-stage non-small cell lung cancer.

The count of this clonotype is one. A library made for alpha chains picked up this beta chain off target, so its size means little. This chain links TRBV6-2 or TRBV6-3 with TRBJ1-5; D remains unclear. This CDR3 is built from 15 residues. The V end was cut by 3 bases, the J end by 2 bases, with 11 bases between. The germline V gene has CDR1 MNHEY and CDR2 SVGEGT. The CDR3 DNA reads TGTGCCAGCAGTTATCGGGGTTTCGGCAATCAGCCCCAGCATTTT. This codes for CASSYRGFGNQPQHF.

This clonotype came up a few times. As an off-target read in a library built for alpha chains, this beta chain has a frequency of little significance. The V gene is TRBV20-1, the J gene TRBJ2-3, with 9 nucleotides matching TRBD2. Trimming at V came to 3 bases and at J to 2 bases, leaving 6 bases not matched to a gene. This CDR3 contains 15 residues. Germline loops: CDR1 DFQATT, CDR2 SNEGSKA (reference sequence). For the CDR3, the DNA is TGCAGTGCTAGTCAGCTAGCGGGGCCCACAGATACGCAGTATTTT. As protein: CSASQLAGPTDTQYF.

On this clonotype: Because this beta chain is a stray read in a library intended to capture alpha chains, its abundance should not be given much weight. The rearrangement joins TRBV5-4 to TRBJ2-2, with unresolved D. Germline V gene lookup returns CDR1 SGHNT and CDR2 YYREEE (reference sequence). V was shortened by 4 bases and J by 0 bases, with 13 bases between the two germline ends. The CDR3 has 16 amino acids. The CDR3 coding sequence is TGTGCCAGCAGCCCAATCCGGCCAGCGAACACCGGGGAGCTGTTTTTT. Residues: CASSPIRPANTGELFF.

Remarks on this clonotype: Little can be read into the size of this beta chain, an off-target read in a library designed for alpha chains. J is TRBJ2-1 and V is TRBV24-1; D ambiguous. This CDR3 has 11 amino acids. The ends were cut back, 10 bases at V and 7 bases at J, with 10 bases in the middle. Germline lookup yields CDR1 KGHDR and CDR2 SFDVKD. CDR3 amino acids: CATIKGNEQFF. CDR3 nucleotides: TGTGCCACAATTAAAGGTAATGAGCAGTTCTTC.

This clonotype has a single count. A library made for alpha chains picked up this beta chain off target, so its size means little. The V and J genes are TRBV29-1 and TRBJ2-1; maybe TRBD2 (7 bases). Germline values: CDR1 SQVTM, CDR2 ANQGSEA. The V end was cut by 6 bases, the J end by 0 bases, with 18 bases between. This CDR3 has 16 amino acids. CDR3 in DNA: TGCAGCGTCAGGGGTCGCGGGAGATACTCCTACAATGAGCAGTTCTTC. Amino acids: CSVRGRGRYSYNEQFF.

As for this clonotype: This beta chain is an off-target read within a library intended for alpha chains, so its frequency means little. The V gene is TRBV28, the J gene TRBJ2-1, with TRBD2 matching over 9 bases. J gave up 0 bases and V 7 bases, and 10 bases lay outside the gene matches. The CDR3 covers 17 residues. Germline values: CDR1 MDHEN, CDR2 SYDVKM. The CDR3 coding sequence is TGTGCCAGCACTTCCAGCGGGAGGACGAACTCCTACAATGAGCAGTTCTTC. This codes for CASTSSGRTNSYNEQFF.

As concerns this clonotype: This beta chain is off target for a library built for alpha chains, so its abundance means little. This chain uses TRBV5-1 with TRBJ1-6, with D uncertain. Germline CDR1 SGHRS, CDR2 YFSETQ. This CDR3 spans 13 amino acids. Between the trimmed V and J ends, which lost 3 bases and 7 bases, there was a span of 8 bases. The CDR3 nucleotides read TGCGCCAGCAGCTCCGGATTAAATTCACCCCTCCACTTT. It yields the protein CASSSGLNSPLHF.

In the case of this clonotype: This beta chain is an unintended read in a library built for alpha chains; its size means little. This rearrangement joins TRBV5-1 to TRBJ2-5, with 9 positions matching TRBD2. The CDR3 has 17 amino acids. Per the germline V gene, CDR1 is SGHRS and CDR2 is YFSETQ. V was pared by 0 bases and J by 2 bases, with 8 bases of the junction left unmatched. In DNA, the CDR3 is TGCGCCAGCAGCTTGGACTCTAGCGGGAATCTTCAAGAGACCCAGTACTTC. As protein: CASSLDSSGNLQETQYF.

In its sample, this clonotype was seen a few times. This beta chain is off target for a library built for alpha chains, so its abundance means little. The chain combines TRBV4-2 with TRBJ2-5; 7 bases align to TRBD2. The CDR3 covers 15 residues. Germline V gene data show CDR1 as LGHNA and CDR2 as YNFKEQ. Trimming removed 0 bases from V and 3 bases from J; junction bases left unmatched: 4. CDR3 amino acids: CASSQDGGREETQYF. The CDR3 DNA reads TGTGCCAGCAGCCAAGATGGGGGGAGGGAAGAGACCCAGTACTTC.

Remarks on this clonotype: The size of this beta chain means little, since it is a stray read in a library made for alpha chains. The CDR3 loop is CASSLGQGETQYF. The CDR3 DNA reads TGTGCCAGCTCACTGGGACAGGGAGAGACCCAGTACTTC. V gene TRBV18 combines with J gene TRBJ2-5, with 9 bases identical to TRBD1. The CDR3 contains 13 residues. CDR1 is KGHSH and CDR2 is LQKENI in the germline V gene. V shed 4 bases and J 4 bases; nucleotides not matched to a gene: 1.

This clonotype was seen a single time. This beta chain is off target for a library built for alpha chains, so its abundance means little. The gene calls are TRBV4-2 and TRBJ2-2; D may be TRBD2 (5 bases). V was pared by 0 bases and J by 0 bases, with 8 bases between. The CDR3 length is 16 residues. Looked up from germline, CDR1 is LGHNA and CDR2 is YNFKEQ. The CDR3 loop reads CASSQEPEANTGELFF. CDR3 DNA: TGTGCCAGCAGCCAAGAACCGGAGGCGAACACCGGGGAGCTGTTTTTT.

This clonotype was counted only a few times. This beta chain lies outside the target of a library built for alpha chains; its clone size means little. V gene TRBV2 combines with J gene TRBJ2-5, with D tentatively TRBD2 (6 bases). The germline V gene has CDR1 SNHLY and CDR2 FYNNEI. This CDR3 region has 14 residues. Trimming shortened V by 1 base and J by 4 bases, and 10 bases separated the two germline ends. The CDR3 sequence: CASSEVMGLETQYF. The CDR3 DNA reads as TGTGCCAGCAGTGAAGTAATGGGACTAGAGACCCAGTACTTC.